The table lists the clone carrying this T cell receptor (beta chain) with many counts. The antigen is unknown. Indicated time point: longitudinal time-point 3. TCRdb re-called the 5' RACE reads with MiXCR, one entry per CDR3 protein. The sample has 84,000 or so distinct CDR3 sequences, 4.3% seen once; the top ten hold approximately 5.8%. This record comes from a study of neurological immune-mediated disorders. Study results and limitations: Neither clinical nor MRI features were found to be associated with the multiple sclerosis repertoire cluster. When grouped phylogenetically, the repertoires of 18 of the 34 multiple sclerosis patients fell together in one related-CDR3 cluster, which is a possible signature.

CDR1 is SGHTA, CDR2 FQGNSA, per germline. The CDR3 covers 14 residues. Trimming shortened V by 1 base and J by 5 bases, and 9 bases separated the two germline ends. The receptor was isolated from a woman aged 55 to 70 with multiple sclerosis. V and J are TRBV7-2 and TRBJ1-3; D ambiguous. Sequences were obtained from PBMCs. The CDR3 sequence: CASSLDQARNTIYF. CDR3 in DNA: TGTGCCAGCAGCTTAGATCAGGCCCGAAACACCATATATTTT.